Shown below are 20 T cell receptor beta chains from a single sample sequenced in a study of blood T cell repertoires in COVID-19. Method: immunoSEQ multiplex PCR; TCRdb's copy keeps in-frame clones and lacks some. The sample includes more than 140,000 clones, 70% to 85% seen only once; the top ten take approximately 7.1%. The sequencing sample was made of peripheral blood. The receptors were sampled from a woman aged 50 to 65 in a cohort sampled during active or convalescent COVID-19.

This clone turned up a few times. The chain recombines TRBV23-1 with TRBJ1-5; no firm D call. TRBV23-1 is given ORF status, its function remaining uncertain. The V end was cut by 4 bases, the J end by 0 bases, with 16 bases between. This CDR3 is 17 amino acids long. Here the CDR3 reads CASSPTFTNYSNQPQHF. The CDR3 bases are TGCGCCAGCAGTCCTACGTTCACAAACTATAGCAATCAGCCCCAGCATTTT.

This rearrangement joins TRBV24-1 to TRBJ1-4; the D is unclear. Per germline, CDR1 KGHDR and CDR2 SFDVKD. The ends were cut back, 3 bases at V and 10 bases at J, with 14 bases in the middle. The CDR3 covers 14 residues. This CDR3 is CATSDPRLDRKLFF. The CDR3 nucleotides read TGTGCCACCAGTGATCCTAGACTAGATAGAAAACTGTTTTTT.

This sequence joins TRBV5-6 and TRBJ1-3; D remains unclear. The germline V gene encodes CDR1 SGHDT and CDR2 YYEEEE. V was trimmed by 1 base and J by 0 bases, leaving 11 bases between them. The CDR3 runs 16 residues. The CDR3 protein is CASSLPGGSSGNTIYF. The CDR3 nucleotides read TGTGCCAGCAGCTTGCCGGGAGGAAGCTCTGGAAACACCATATATTTT.

This chain links TRBV30 with TRBJ1-2, with TRBD1 as a possible D gene (6 bases). Germline values: CDR1 GTSNPN, CDR2 SVGIG (reference sequence). V shed 2 bases and J shed 7 bases, with 14 bases lying between them. This CDR3 has 13 amino acids. DNA for the CDR3: TGTGCCTGGAGTAACCGGGGGGCTACTGGCTACACCTTC. As protein: CAWSNRGATGYTF.

This chain joins TRBV5-1 and TRBJ1-1, with D possibly TRBD1 on 5 matching bases. The V gene lost 4 bases and the J gene lost 1 base, with 17 bases spanning the gap. CDR3 length: 16 amino acids. The germline CDR1 and CDR2 sequences are SGHRS and YFSETQ. The CDR3 nucleotides read TGCGCCAGCAGCCGAGACCCCGGACACGAGAACACTGAAGCTTTCTTT. It translates to CASSRDPGHENTEAFF.

The V and J genes are TRBV9 and TRBJ2-2; D may be TRBD2 (5 bases). Trimming removed 0 bases from V and 0 bases from J, with 9 bases in between. The CDR3 is made up of 16 amino acids. CDR1 SGDLS and CDR2 YYNGEE come from the germline V gene. The CDR3 DNA is TGTGCCAGCAGCGTAGAAGGGAGACCGAACACCGGGGAGCTGTTTTTT. Translation gives CASSVEGRPNTGELFF.

The chain links TRBV19 to TRBJ2-3, with 9 positions matching TRBD2. This CDR3 comprises 17 residues. Germline V gene lookup returns CDR1 LNHDA and CDR2 SQIVND (reference sequence). V lost 3 bases to trimming and J lost 0 bases; unmatched junction nucleotides: 7. CDR3 DNA sequence: TGTGCCAGTAGTATTCTGGGACTAGCCTCTAGCACAGATACGCAGTATTTT. Amino acids: CASSILGLASSTDTQYF. Complete variable domain (other parts from reference TRBV19 and TRBJ2-3): DGGITQSPKYLFRKEGQNVTLSCEQNLNHDAMYWYRQDPGQGLRLIYYSQIVNDFQKGDIAEGYSVSREKKESFPLTVTSAQKNPTAFYLCASSILGLASSTDTQYFGPGTRLTVL.

This rearrangement joins TRBV7-2 to TRBJ1-5; 9 nucleotides align to TRBD1. Trimming took 1 base from V and 5 from J; bases not matched to a gene: 3. The CDR3 runs to 15 residues. CDR1 and CDR2 (germline): SGHTA, FQGNSA. DNA for the CDR3: TGTGCCAGCAGCTTAGGACAGGGGGGATATCAGCCCCAGCATTTT. Its protein product is CASSLGQGGYQPQHF. Together with reference TRBV7-2 and TRBJ1-5, the CDR3 gives the full variable domain: GAGVSQSPSNKVTEKGKDVELRCDPISGHTALYWYRQSLGQGLEFLIYFQGNSAPDKSGLPSDRFSAERTGGSVSTLTIQRTQQEDSAVYLCASSLGQGGYQPQHFGDGTRLSIL.

The genes are TRBV24-1 and TRBJ1-1; D might be TRBD1 (5 bases). In germline, CDR1 is KGHDR, CDR2 SFDVKD. The CDR3 has 13 residues. Trimming took off 8 bases at V and 3 bases at J, with 12 bases between the two ends. The CDR3 protein is CATKNPQDTEAFF. The CDR3 nucleotides are TGTGCCACCAAGAATCCACAGGACACTGAAGCTTTCTTT.

This chain links TRBV3-1 (or the pseudogene TRBV3-2) with TRBJ1-3; perhaps TRBD1 as D (6 bases). V lost 7 bases, J lost 4 bases, and 14 bases lay in between. CDR3 length: 14 amino acids. Per the germline V gene, CDR1 is LGHDT and CDR2 is YNNKEL (reference sequence). CDR3 in DNA: TGTGCCAGCAACTTCGGGGGGCTGGGAAACACCATATATTTT. The encoded protein is CASNFGGLGNTIYF.

V usage is TRBV7-2 and J usage is TRBJ1-1; D is possibly TRBD1 (5 bases). The ends were cut back, 4 bases at V and 10 bases at J, with 19 bases in the middle. The CDR3 length is 14 residues. Germline values: CDR1 SGHTA, CDR2 FQGNSA. The CDR3 spells CASSSVLTGFRAFF. CDR3 coding DNA: TGTGCCAGCAGCTCAGTACTTACAGGATTTCGAGCTTTCTTT.

The V call is TRBV20-1, the J call TRBJ2-3; D gene ambiguous. This CDR3 contains 14 residues. V was cut by 3 bases and J by 6 bases, with 16 bases left in between. The germline V gene encodes CDR1 DFQATT and CDR2 SNEGSKA (reference sequence). Here the CDR3 reads CSASGVADPDTQYF. CDR3 nucleotide sequence: TGCAGTGCTAGTGGGGTAGCAGATCCCGATACGCAGTATTTT.

The J gene is TRBJ1-6, the V gene TRBV13, with a tentative D call TRBD1 (5 bases). The CDR3 covers 18 residues. Germline V gene lookup returns CDR1 PRHDT and CDR2 FYEKMQ (reference sequence). With 5 bases removed from V and 0 bases from J, the gap between germline ends came to 17 bases. CDR3 sequence reads: CASSRGDPRISYNSPLHF. The CDR3 nucleotides read TGTGCCAGCAGCCGCGGGGACCCCAGGATCTCCTATAATTCACCCCTCCACTTT.

The rearrangement links TRBV6-1 to TRBJ1-1, with D perhaps TRBD1 (5 bases). The germline V and J ends were trimmed by 3 bases and 0 bases, with 8 bases remaining between them. Germline V gives CDR1 MNHNS, CDR2 SASEGT. The length of the CDR3 is 14 residues. In DNA form, the CDR3 reads TGTGCCAGCAGTGATCAGGGTATGAACACTGAAGCTTTCTTT. Its translation is CASSDQGMNTEAFF.

The J gene is TRBJ2-3, the V gene TRBV4-1; 10 bases map to TRBD2. V trimming: 0 bases; J trimming: 2 bases; junction bases outside the gene matches: 5. Germline V CDR1 and CDR2: MGHRA, YSYEKL. This CDR3 has 17 residues. CDR3 coding DNA: TGCGCCAGCAGCCAAGAGTTAGCGGGGGGACTCACAGATACGCAGTATTTT. Encoded protein: CASSQELAGGLTDTQYF.

This chain joins TRBV18 and TRBJ1-3; no firm D call. Germline V gene sequence: CDR1 KGHSH, CDR2 LQKENI. There are 14 residues in the CDR3. V was trimmed by 3 bases and J by 0 bases, leaving 6 bases between them. The CDR3 DNA reads as TGTGCCAGCTCACCGGCCGACTCTGGAAACACCATATATTTT. Its protein product is CASSPADSGNTIYF.

The rearrangement links TRBV4-3 to TRBJ1-3; D is unclear. Deletions cut 0 bases from V and 8 bases from J, with 14 bases between. CDR1 LGHNA and CDR2 YSLEER come from the germline V gene. The CDR3 extends over 15 amino acids. CDR3 in amino acids: CASSQDRNSRDTIYF. CDR3 DNA: TGCGCCAGCAGCCAAGATCGGAATAGCAGAGACACCATATATTTT.

The chain links TRBV15 to TRBJ2-4; 9 nucleotides match TRBD1. Germline V gene data show CDR1 as LNHNV and CDR2 as YYDKDF (reference sequence). This CDR3 region has 17 residues. Unmatched junction bases numbered 7, after V lost 1 base and J lost 3 bases. CDR3 sequence (DNA): TGTGCCACCAGCAGAGGCGGACAGGGGCGAGGCAAAAACATTCAGTACTTC. Amino acids: CATSRGGQGRGKNIQYF. The whole variable domain, filled in from reference TRBV15 and TRBJ2-4, reads DAMVIQNPRYQVTQFGKPVTLSCSQTLNHNVMYWYQQKSSQAPKLLFHYYDKDFNNEADTPDNFQSRRPNTSFCFLDIRSPGLGDTAMYLCATSRGGQGRGKNIQYFGAGTRLSVL.

The V and J genes are TRBV4-3 and TRBJ1-2, with D maybe TRBD1 (6 bases). This CDR3 spans 15 amino acids. The V gene's germline CDR1 is LGHNA and CDR2 YSLEER. Between the trimmed V and J ends, which lost 3 bases and 2 bases, there was a span of 13 bases. The DNA for the CDR3 is TGCGCCAGCAGCCAGGGGGCCAGACCCAACTATGGCTACACCTTC. This translates into CASSQGARPNYGYTF.

The V call is TRBV7-2, the J call TRBJ2-5; maybe TRBD1 (5 bases). Between the trimmed V and J ends, which lost 3 bases and 2 bases, there was a span of 10 bases. This CDR3 comprises 14 residues. The V gene's germline CDR1 is SGHTA and CDR2 FQGNSA. The CDR3 protein is CASSLGRAQETQYF. CDR3 coding DNA: TGTGCCAGCAGCTTGGGCAGGGCACAAGAGACCCAGTACTTC.